This T cell receptor (beta chain) was recovered during a study of cytomegalovirus exposure and HLA in healthy donors. Study as a whole: Most donors, more than 80% of 398 genotyped, fell in the Caucasian-associated ancestry cluster.

The CDR3 is 12 amino acids. The V and J ends lost 0 bases and 8 bases respectively, with 7 bases between them. The germline CDR1 and CDR2 sequences are MGHDK and SYGVNS. Vbeta (60) and Jbeta (13) primers were used in the PCR. Sequencing was performed with immunoSEQ multiplex PCR; in TCRdb, only in-frame clones are kept and a portion is missing. The table shows some 110,000 clones, with approximately 70% occurring only once. The sequence was obtained from a man between 25 and 39 years old in good health and CMV-seropositive. Specimen: PBMCs. The V call is TRBV25-1, the J call TRBJ1-2; D uncertain. The CDR3 nucleotides are TGTGCCAGCAGTGAATACTACGAAGGCTACACCTTC. This translates into CASSEYYEGYTF.